This T cell receptor beta chain is from a study of T cell responses to AZD1222 COVID-19 vaccine. General study findings and limits: At baseline, seropositivity was found in only six or seven AZD1222 recipients.

Trimming left V 2 bases short and J 8 bases short, with 16 bases between. The CDR3 covers 14 residues. The germline gives CDR1 GTSNPN, CDR2 SVGIG (reference sequence). On this clone itself: Its antigen is not known.

Measured with immunoSEQ multiplex PCR; TCRdb has only the in-frame clones, and not every one. The repertoire holds fewer than 110,000 clones, with roughly 88% as singletons. This chain links TRBV30 with TRBJ2-1, with a weak D call TRBD2 (6 bases). The sample here was peripheral blood, taken on day 0 of AZD1222 vaccination. The TCR originated in an adult in good health. CDR3 nucleotides: TGTGCCTGGAGTCGGCTACTCGGGGGAGATGAGCAGTTCTTC. Protein sequence: CAWSRLLGGDEQFF. The whole variable domain, filled in from reference TRBV30 and TRBJ2-1, reads SQTIHQWPATLVQPVGSPLSLECTVEGTSNPNLYWYRQAAGRGLQLLFYSVGIGQISSEVPQNLSASRPQDRQFILSSKKLLLSDSGFYLCAWSRLLGGDEQFFGPGTRLTVL.